A selection of T cell receptor beta chains follows, all from one sample in a study of blood T cell repertoires in COVID-19. TCRdb's table, derived via immunoSEQ multiplex PCR, lists solely in-frame clones and lacks some. Of 100,000 to 150,000 clones detected, under 90% appear once; the ten largest clones hold about 2.4%. Sample: PBMCs or T cells enriched from blood (not recorded which). The source of these receptors is a man aged 40-49 years with acute COVID-19. Each CDR3 is given with its conserved first and last residue. A D gene is named only where the DNA matches it firmly. Expanded clones are given a class, and other clones once, few, many or no size at all.

J gene: TRBJ2-1
clone size: once
D gene: NA
V gene: TRBV6-4
CDR3 protein: CASSVEDSVNEQFF
CDR3 DNA: TGTGCCAGCAGTGTGGAAGACTCCGTCAATGAGCAGTTCTTC

J gene: TRBJ1-5
clone size: NA
D gene: NA
V gene: TRBV19
CDR3 protein: CAASTGQHQPQHF
CDR3 DNA: TGTGCCGCCAGTACTGGACAGCATCAGCCCCAGCATTTT

J gene: TRBJ1-2
clone size: NA
D gene: TRBD1
V gene: TRBV28
CDR3 protein: CASNTGTGHYGYTF
CDR3 DNA: TGTGCCAGCAACACCGGGACAGGTCATTATGGCTACACCTTC

J gene: TRBJ2-3
clone size: NA
D gene: TRBD2
V gene: TRBV15
CDR3 protein: CATSRDRSGADTQYF
CDR3 DNA: TGTGCCACCAGCAGAGATCGTAGCGGGGCAGATACGCAGTATTTT

J gene: TRBJ1-1
clone size: few
D gene: TRBD1
V gene: TRBV5-1
CDR3 protein: CASSQAGTGGWSTEAFF
CDR3 DNA: TGCGCCAGCAGCCAGGCCGGGACAGGGGGCTGGAGCACTGAAGCTTTCTTT

J gene: TRBJ1-2
clone size: NA
D gene: NA
V gene: TRBV7-2
CDR3 protein: CASSLADSRSYGYTF
CDR3 DNA: TGTGCCAGCAGCTTAGCTGACAGTCGGAGCTATGGCTACACCTTC

J gene: TRBJ1-6
clone size: NA
D gene: NA
V gene: TRBV25-1
CDR3 protein: CASSRQPGSPLHF
CDR3 DNA: TGTGCCAGCAGCAGACAGCCGGGTTCACCCCTCCACTTT

J gene: TRBJ1-1
clone size: NA
D gene: TRBD1
V gene: TRBV23-1
CDR3 protein: CASSRGVRDRGLHSLNTEAFF
CDR3 DNA: TGCGCCAGCAGTCGGGGGGTCCGAGACAGGGGCCTCCACTCCCTGAACACTGAAGCTTTCTTT

J gene: TRBJ2-7
clone size: NA
D gene: NA
V gene: TRBV6-4
CDR3 protein: CASSDLRQSYEQYF
CDR3 DNA: TGTGCCAGCAGTGACTTAAGACAGAGCTACGAGCAGTACTTC

J gene: TRBJ1-6
clone size: NA
D gene: TRBD1
V gene: TRBV18
CDR3 protein: CASSPGQGLMDSPLHF
CDR3 DNA: TGTGCCAGCTCACCAGGACAGGGATTGATGGATTCACCCCTCCACTTT

J gene: TRBJ2-1
clone size: NA
D gene: NA
V gene: TRBV5-1
CDR3 protein: CASSPRLVEGNEQFF
CDR3 DNA: TGCGCCAGCAGCCCCCGACTAGTTGAGGGCAATGAGCAGTTCTTC

J gene: TRBJ2-3
clone size: NA
D gene: TRBD2
V gene: TRBV4-1
CDR3 protein: CASSRRLREGTDTQYF
CDR3 DNA: TGCGCCAGCAGCCGCCGCTTGCGGGAGGGCACAGATACGCAGTATTTT

J gene: TRBJ1-2
clone size: NA
D gene: NA
V gene: TRBV19
CDR3 protein: CASSIPGTTGYTF
CDR3 DNA: TGTGCCAGTAGTATTCCAGGGACAACCGGCTACACCTTC

J gene: TRBJ2-1
clone size: NA
D gene: NA
V gene: TRBV2
CDR3 protein: CASSELLNEQFF
CDR3 DNA: TGTGCCAGCAGTGAATTATTAAATGAGCAGTTCTTC

J gene: TRBJ2-7
clone size: NA
D gene: NA
V gene: TRBV2
CDR3 protein: CASRSRVLSYEQYF
CDR3 DNA: TGTGCCAGCAGGTCCCGGGTTCTTTCCTACGAGCAGTACTTC

J gene: TRBJ1-1
clone size: once
D gene: TRBD1
V gene: TRBV10-3
CDR3 protein: CAISERTGERTEAFF
CDR3 DNA: TGTGCCATCAGTGAGCGGACAGGGGAAAGGACTGAAGCTTTCTTT